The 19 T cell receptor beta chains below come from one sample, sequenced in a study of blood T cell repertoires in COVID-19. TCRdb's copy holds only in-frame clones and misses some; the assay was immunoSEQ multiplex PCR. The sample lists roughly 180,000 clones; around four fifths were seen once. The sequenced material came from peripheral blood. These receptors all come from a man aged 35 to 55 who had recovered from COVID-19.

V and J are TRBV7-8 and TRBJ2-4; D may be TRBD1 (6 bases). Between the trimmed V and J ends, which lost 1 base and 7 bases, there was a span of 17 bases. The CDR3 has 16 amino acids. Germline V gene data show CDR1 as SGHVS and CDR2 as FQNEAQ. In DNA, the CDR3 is TGTGCCAGCAGCTTAGAACATCCAGGGGTTGGGAACATTCAGTACTTC. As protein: CASSLEHPGVGNIQYF.

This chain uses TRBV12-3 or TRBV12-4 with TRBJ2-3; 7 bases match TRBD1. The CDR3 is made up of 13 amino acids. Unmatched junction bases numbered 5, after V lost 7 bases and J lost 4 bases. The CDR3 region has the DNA TGTGCCAGCACCAGGGGGAACGCAGATACGCAGTATTTT. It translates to CASTRGNADTQYF.

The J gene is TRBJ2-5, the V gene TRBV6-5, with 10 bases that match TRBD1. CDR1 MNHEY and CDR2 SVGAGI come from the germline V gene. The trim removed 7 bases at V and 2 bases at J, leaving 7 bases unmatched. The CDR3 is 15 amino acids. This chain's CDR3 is CASTRTGGGQETQYF. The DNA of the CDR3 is TGTGCCAGCACTCGGACAGGGGGTGGACAAGAGACCCAGTACTTC.

CDR3 region: CASKTGADTGELFF. The CDR3 region has the DNA TGTGCCAGCAAGACAGGGGCGGACACCGGGGAGCTGTTTTTT. The rearrangement uses TRBV27 and TRBJ2-2, with 8 bases lining up with TRBD1. V gave up 7 bases and J gave up 3 bases; unmatched junction bases: 4. This CDR3 is 14 amino acids long. Looked up from germline, CDR1 is MNHEY and CDR2 is SMNVEV (reference sequence).

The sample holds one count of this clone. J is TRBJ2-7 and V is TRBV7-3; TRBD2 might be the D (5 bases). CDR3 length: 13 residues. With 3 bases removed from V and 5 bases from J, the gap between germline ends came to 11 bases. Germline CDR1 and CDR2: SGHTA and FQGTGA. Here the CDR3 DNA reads TGTGCCAGCAGCTTGGTAGGAGGCGACGAGCAGTACTTC. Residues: CASSLVGGDEQYF.

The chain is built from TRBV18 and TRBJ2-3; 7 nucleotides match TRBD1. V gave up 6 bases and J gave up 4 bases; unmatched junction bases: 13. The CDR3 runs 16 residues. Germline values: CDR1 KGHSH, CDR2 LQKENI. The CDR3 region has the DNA TGTGCCAGCTCGCGAATCCGGGACAGCGATCCAGATACGCAGTATTTT. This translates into CASSRIRDSDPDTQYF.

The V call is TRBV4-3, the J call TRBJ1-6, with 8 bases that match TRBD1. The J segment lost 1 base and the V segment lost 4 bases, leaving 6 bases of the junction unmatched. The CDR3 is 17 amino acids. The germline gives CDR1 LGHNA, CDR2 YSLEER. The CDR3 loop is CASSLRQGPSYNSPLHF. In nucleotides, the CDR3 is TGCGCCAGCAGCCTACGACAGGGGCCATCCTATAATTCACCCCTCCACTTT.

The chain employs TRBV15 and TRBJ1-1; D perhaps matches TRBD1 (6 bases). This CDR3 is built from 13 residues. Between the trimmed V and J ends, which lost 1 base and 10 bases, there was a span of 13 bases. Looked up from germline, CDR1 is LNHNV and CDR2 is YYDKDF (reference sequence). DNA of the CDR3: TGTGCCACCAGCAGAGCGGCGGGGGCAGTAGCTTTCTTT. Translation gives CATSRAAGAVAFF.

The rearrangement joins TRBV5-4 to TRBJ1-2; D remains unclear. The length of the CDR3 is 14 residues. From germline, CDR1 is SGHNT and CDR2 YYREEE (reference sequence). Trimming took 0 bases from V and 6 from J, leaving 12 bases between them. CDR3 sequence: CASSLDGSGDGYTF. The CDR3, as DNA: TGTGCCAGCAGCTTGGATGGGTCCGGGGATGGCTACACCTTC.

CDR3 DNA sequence: TGTGCCAGCTCACCACCGGTGGCGGCCAGTAATGGCTACACCTTC. Translating it yields CASSPPVAASNGYTF. The gene calls are TRBV18 and TRBJ1-2; D is unclear. V was cut by 0 bases and J by 6 bases, with 14 bases left in between. Per germline, CDR1 KGHSH and CDR2 LQKENI. The CDR3 spans 15 residues.

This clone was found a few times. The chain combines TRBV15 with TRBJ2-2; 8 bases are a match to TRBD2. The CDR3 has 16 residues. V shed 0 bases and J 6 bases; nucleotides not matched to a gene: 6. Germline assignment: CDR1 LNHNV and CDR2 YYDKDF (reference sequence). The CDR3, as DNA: TGTGCCACCAGCAGAGATTCCGGGGGGGCCGCCGGGGAGCTGTTTTTT. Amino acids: CATSRDSGGAAGELFF. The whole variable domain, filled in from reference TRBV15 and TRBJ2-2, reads DAMVIQNPRYQVTQFGKPVTLSCSQTLNHNVMYWYQQKSSQAPKLLFHYYDKDFNNEADTPDNFQSRRPNTSFCFLDIRSPGLGDTAMYLCATSRDSGGAAGELFFGEGSRLTVL.

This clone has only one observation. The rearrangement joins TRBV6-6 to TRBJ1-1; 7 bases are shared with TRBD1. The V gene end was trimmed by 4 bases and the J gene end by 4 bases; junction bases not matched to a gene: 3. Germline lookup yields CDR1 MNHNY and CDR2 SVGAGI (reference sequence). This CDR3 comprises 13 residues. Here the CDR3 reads CASSSHRGTEAFF. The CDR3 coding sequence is TGTGCCAGCAGTTCCCACAGGGGCACTGAAGCTTTCTTT.

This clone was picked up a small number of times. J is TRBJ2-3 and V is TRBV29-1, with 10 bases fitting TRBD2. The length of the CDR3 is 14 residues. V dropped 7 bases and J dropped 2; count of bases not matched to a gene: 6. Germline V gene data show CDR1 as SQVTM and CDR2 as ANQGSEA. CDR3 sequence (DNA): TGCAGCGGCGGACTAGCGGATATCACAGATACGCAGTATTTT. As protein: CSGGLADITDTQYF.

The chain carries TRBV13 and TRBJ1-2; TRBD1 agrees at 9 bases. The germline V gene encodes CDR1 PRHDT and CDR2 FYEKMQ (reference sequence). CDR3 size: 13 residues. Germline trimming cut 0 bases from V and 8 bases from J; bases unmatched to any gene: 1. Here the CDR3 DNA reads TGTGCCAGCAGCTTAGGTACAGGGGGCGGCTACACCTTC. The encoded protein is CASSLGTGGGYTF.

The chain's CDR3 is CASSIGSHNEQFF. The CDR3 nucleotides read TGTGCCAGTAGTATCGGGTCCCACAATGAGCAGTTCTTC. The chain employs TRBV19 and TRBJ2-1; no clear D gene. The ends were cut back, 3 bases at V and 5 bases at J, with 8 bases in the middle. Per the germline V gene, CDR1 is LNHDA and CDR2 is SQIVND (reference sequence). The CDR3 has 13 amino acids.

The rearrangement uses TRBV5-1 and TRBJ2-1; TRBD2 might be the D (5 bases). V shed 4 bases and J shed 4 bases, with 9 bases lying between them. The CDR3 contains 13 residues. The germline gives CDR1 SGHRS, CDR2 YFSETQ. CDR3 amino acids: CASSERTYNEQFF. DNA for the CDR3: TGCGCCAGCAGCGAGCGGACTTACAATGAGCAGTTCTTC.

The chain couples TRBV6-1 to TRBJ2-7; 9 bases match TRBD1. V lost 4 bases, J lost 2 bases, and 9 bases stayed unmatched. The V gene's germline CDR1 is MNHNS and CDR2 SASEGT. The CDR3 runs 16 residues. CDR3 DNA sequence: TGTGCCAGCAGTGCGGGACCGGGACAGGGTACCTACGAGCAGTACTTC. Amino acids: CASSAGPGQGTYEQYF.

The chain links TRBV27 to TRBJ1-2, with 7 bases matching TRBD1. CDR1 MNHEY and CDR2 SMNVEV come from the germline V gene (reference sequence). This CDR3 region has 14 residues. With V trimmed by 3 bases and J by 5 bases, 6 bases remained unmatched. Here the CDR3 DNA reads TGTGCCAGCAGTTTCATTGGGACAGTTTATGGCTACACCTTC. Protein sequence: CASSFIGTVYGYTF.

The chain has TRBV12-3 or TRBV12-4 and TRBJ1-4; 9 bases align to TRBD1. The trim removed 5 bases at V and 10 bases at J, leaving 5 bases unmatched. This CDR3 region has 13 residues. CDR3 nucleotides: TGTGCCAGCAGTGGGGGACAGGGAGGAAAACTGTTTTTT. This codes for CASSGGQGGKLFF.